The sequence of this T cell receptor beta chain was determined in a study of cytomegalovirus exposure and HLA in healthy donors. General study findings and limits: Most TCRs appeared rarely, but some public TCRs recurred in many donors.

A word on this clone: Its antigen is undetermined.

This CDR3 has 12 amino acids. Between the trimmed V and J ends, which lost 7 bases and 0 bases, there was a span of 6 bases. Germline V gives CDR1 MDHEN, CDR2 SYDVKM. Sequencing was performed with immunoSEQ multiplex PCR; in TCRdb, only in-frame clones are kept and a portion is missing. The sample includes approximately 120,000 clones, about 96% seen only once; the top ten take 1.7%. Sequenced sample: PBMCs. The J gene is TRBJ1-1, the V gene TRBV28, with unresolved D. This TCR derives from a man younger than 35 in good health and CMV-seronegative. The CDR3 nucleotides read TGTGCCAGCACCTATATGAACACTGAAGCTTTCTTT. This translates into CASTYMNTEAFF.